This passage covers 25 T cell receptor beta chains from one sample sequenced in a study of long-term antiretroviral therapy in people with HIV (dated by TCRdb to the early 2020s). The immunoSEQ hsTCRB v3.0 assay was used at survey level resolution to sequence the TRB variable region. Held by TCRdb, this immuneACCESS table contains in-frame sequences only and omits some clones. Under half of the omission traces to an unresolved V gene where checked; the cause of the rest is unknown. This sample has 25,000 to 35,000 clones in its table, and more than 70% of those were observed once. Of the sample, roughly 5% is held by the ten largest clones. The specimen comprised unsorted PBMCs, sampled 0.8 years after starting antiretroviral therapy. The receptors shown here come from a woman in her twenties or thirties with HIV.

The gene calls are TRBV18 and TRBJ1-2, with unresolved D. Germline-derived CDR1 and CDR2 are KGHSH and LQKENI. This CDR3 contains 17 residues. V dropped 2 bases and J dropped 6 bases, with 22 bases sitting between them. CDR3 in amino acids: CASSPSVPKKGSDGYTF. Written as DNA, the CDR3 is TGTGCCAGCTCACCATCGGTTCCCAAAAAAGGTAGCGATGGCTACACCTTC.

The V call is TRBV4-1, the J call TRBJ1-4, with a weak D call TRBD1 (5 bases). This CDR3 contains 15 residues. With 0 bases removed from V and 3 bases from J, the gap between germline ends came to 8 bases. Per the germline V gene, CDR1 is MGHRA and CDR2 is YSYEKL. CDR3 amino acids: CASSQEARANEKLFF. CDR3 coding DNA: TGCGCCAGCAGCCAAGAGGCCAGGGCTAATGAAAAACTGTTTTTT.

The chain couples TRBV7-3 to TRBJ1-6; D gene unclear. The CDR3 loop spans 15 amino acids. V lost 2 bases to trimming and J lost 7 bases, with 12 bases between them. Germline CDR1 SGHTA, CDR2 FQGTGA. The CDR3 bases are TGTGCCAGCAGCTTAGGTTGGAGCGGCAATTCACCCCTCCACTTT. It specifies CASSLGWSGNSPLHF.

The genes are TRBV4-1 and TRBJ2-1; no definite D call. Deletions cut 4 bases from V and 3 bases from J, with 10 bases between. From germline, CDR1 is MGHRA and CDR2 YSYEKL. The CDR3 loop spans 14 amino acids. The CDR3 spells CASSPQSYYNEQFF. CDR3 DNA: TGCGCCAGCAGCCCACAGAGTTACTACAATGAGCAGTTCTTC.

The chain has TRBV27 and TRBJ2-7; 10 bases align to TRBD1. Trimming took 4 bases from V and 4 from J; bases not matched to a gene: 10. The CDR3 contains 16 residues. CDR1 is MNHEY and CDR2 is SMNVEV in the germline V gene (reference sequence). CDR3 loop: CASSSRDRGFLYEQYF. DNA for the CDR3: TGTGCCAGCAGTTCCCGGGACAGGGGCTTCCTATACGAGCAGTACTTC.

The chain recombines TRBV19 with TRBJ1-1; D uncertain. The V gene lost 1 base and the J gene lost 2 bases, with 14 bases spanning the gap. The CDR3 is made up of 16 amino acids. CDR1 LNHDA and CDR2 SQIVND come from the germline V gene (reference sequence). The CDR3, as DNA: TGTGCCAGTAGTATAGCTCCTAGGGAATCCAACACTGAAGCTTTCTTT. Translation gives CASSIAPRESNTEAFF.

The J gene is TRBJ1-1, the V gene TRBV25-1; TRBD1 matches at 8 bases. From germline, CDR1 is MGHDK and CDR2 SYGVNS. Unmatched junction bases numbered 8, after V lost 6 bases and J lost 8 bases. CDR3 length: 13 amino acids. CDR3 amino acids: CASSPGQGLEAFF. CDR3 nucleotide sequence: TGTGCCAGCAGCCCTGGACAGGGCCTCGAAGCTTTCTTT.

This rearrangement joins TRBV4-1 to TRBJ1-4, with a possible D match to TRBD1 (5 bases). CDR3 length: 14 residues. V was clipped by 4 bases and J by 4 bases, with 10 bases between them. The germline V gene encodes CDR1 MGHRA and CDR2 YSYEKL. CDR3 nucleotides: TGCGCCAGCAGCCCGGGACTCTTTAATGAAAAACTGTTTTTT. Translation: CASSPGLFNEKLFF.

The chain recombines TRBV7-2 with TRBJ1-6; D not resolved. The CDR3 is made up of 14 amino acids. Germline V gene sequence: CDR1 SGHTA, CDR2 FQGNSA. Between the trimmed V and J ends, which lost 4 bases and 8 bases, there was a span of 12 bases. CDR3 in DNA: TGTGCCAGCAGCTACTTGGTGGGGTATTCACCCCTCCACTTT. This translates into CASSYLVGYSPLHF.

The chain links TRBV11-2 to TRBJ2-3, with 10 bases aligning to TRBD1. V lost 5 bases and J lost 4; bases outside the gene matches: 6. Germline lookup yields CDR1 SGHAT and CDR2 FQNNGV. There are 15 residues in the CDR3. CDR3 nucleotides: TGTGCCAGCAGCGATGACAGGGGGCAAGCAGATACGCAGTATTTT. It specifies CASSDDRGQADTQYF. Together with reference TRBV11-2 and TRBJ2-3, the CDR3 gives the full variable domain: EAGVAQSPRYKIIEKRQSVAFWCNPISGHATLYWYQQILGQGPKLLIQFQNNGVVDDSQLPKDRFSAERLKGVDSTLKIQPAKLEDSAVYLCASSDDRGQADTQYFGPGTRLTVL.

The V and J genes are TRBV5-1 and TRBJ1-6; D is unresolved. V was trimmed by 5 bases and J by 6 bases, leaving 15 bases between them. The CDR3 is made up of 15 amino acids. The germline V gene encodes CDR1 SGHRS and CDR2 YFSETQ. The CDR3 region has the DNA TGCGCCAGCAGAGCAGGCCCATCTAGTAATTCACCCCTCCACTTT. This codes for CASRAGPSSNSPLHF.

The V gene is TRBV5-1, the J gene TRBJ2-2; D is perhaps TRBD2 (5 bases). The CDR3 is 14 amino acids. CDR1 and CDR2 (germline): SGHRS, YFSETQ. V lost 2 bases and J lost 4, with 9 bases in between. Here the CDR3 DNA reads TGCGCCAGCAGCTTCGGACTGATCACCGGGGAGCTGTTTTTT. Translating it yields CASSFGLITGELFF.

The chain joins TRBV5-6 to TRBJ2-1; TRBD2 matches 11 bases. CDR3 length: 16 residues. Germline values: CDR1 SGHDT, CDR2 YYEEEE. V gave up 3 bases and J gave up 3 bases; unmatched junction bases: 5. The CDR3 DNA reads as TGTGCCAGCAGCTATACTAGCGGGGGCCTCTACAATGAGCAGTTCTTC. Translating gives CASSYTSGGLYNEQFF.

The V call is TRBV7-9, the J call TRBJ1-4; D is perhaps TRBD1 (6 bases). The CDR3 spans 14 residues. Germline V gene data show CDR1 as SEHNR and CDR2 as FQNEAQ (reference sequence). Trimming stripped 1 base from V and 8 bases from J, with 11 bases between. The CDR3 bases are TGTGCCAGCAGCTTAGTGGGGGCTGGGGAAAAACTGTTTTTT. Its protein product is CASSLVGAGEKLFF.

The rearrangement joins TRBV5-3 to TRBJ1-4, with D possibly matching TRBD1 (5 bases). TRBV5-3 is designated an ORF whose function remains uncertain. The CDR3 totals 17 residues. Deletions cut 3 bases from V and 4 bases from J, with 19 bases between. For the CDR3, the DNA is TGTGCCAGAAGCTCGGGCCTCGGGACCGCATTTAATGAAAAACTGTTTTTT. Protein: CARSSGLGTAFNEKLFF.

This clone was seen just once. This chain uses TRBV10-3 with TRBJ2-3, with 15 bases that match TRBD2. Looked up from germline, CDR1 is ENHRY and CDR2 is SYGVKD. This CDR3 has 17 residues. Trimming cost V 6 bases and J 1 base; bases outside gene matches: 5. The DNA of the CDR3 is TGTGCCATCAGGGGGACTAGCGGGGGGCGTGGCACAGATACGCAGTATTTT. Translated: CAIRGTSGGRGTDTQYF.

The CDR3 reads CASSPDGNTGELFF. The CDR3 coding sequence is TGCGCCAGCAGCCCGGACGGAAACACCGGGGAGCTGTTTTTT. J is TRBJ2-2 and V is TRBV5-1; D ambiguous. Per germline, CDR1 SGHRS and CDR2 YFSETQ. The CDR3 has 14 amino acids. V shed 4 bases and J shed 2 bases, with 9 bases lying between them.

The rearrangement links TRBV5-1 to TRBJ2-3; 9 nucleotides match TRBD2. The germline V gene has CDR1 SGHRS and CDR2 YFSETQ. The CDR3 sequence is 16 residues long. V was pared by 0 bases and J by 2 bases, with 4 bases of the junction left unmatched. The CDR3 DNA reads as TGCGCCAGCAGCTTGGGCTCTAGCGGGGTCACAGATACGCAGTATTTT. It is translated as CASSLGSSGVTDTQYF.

This clone was seen a handful of times. The CDR3 loop reads CATSSGGGYQPQHF. Written as DNA, the CDR3 is TGTGCCACCAGCAGTGGAGGGGGATATCAGCCCCAGCATTTT. The rearrangement joins TRBV15 to TRBJ1-5; tentative D call: TRBD1 (6 bases). Germline lookup yields CDR1 LNHNV and CDR2 YYDKDF (reference sequence). The length of the CDR3 is 14 residues. Trimming left V 3 bases short and J 5 bases short, with 11 bases between.

This chain connects TRBV9 to TRBJ1-1; 9 bases map to TRBD1. The CDR3 runs 15 residues. Trimming took 4 bases from V and 1 from J; bases not matched to a gene: 5. Germline CDR1 and CDR2: SGDLS and YYNGEE. CDR3 coding DNA: TGTGCCAGCAGCACCCCACAGGGGGCGAACACTGAAGCTTTCTTT. Protein sequence: CASSTPQGANTEAFF.

The chain employs TRBV6-1 and TRBJ1-2, with D hard to call. Germline V gene lookup returns CDR1 MNHNS and CDR2 SASEGT. Between the trimmed V and J ends, which lost 6 bases and 6 bases, there was a span of 17 bases. This CDR3 is 14 amino acids long. Here the CDR3 DNA reads TGTGCCAGCAGGGGTCCCGCCTGGAGTGATGGCTACACCTTC. Protein: CASRGPAWSDGYTF.

The V and J genes are TRBV15 and TRBJ2-3, with D unclear. CDR1 LNHNV and CDR2 YYDKDF come from the germline V gene (reference sequence). This CDR3 comprises 12 residues. Trimming stripped 4 bases from V and 4 bases from J, with 6 bases between. CDR3 nucleotide sequence: TGTGCCACCAGCAAAACAGCAGATACGCAGTATTTT. This gives the protein CATSKTADTQYF.

The V and J genes are TRBV25-1 and TRBJ2-5; either TRBD1 or TRBD2 may supply D (6 bases each). Germline V gives CDR1 MGHDK, CDR2 SYGVNS. The length of the CDR3 is 16 residues. The V end was cut by 1 base, the J end by 7 bases, with 19 bases between. The CDR3 is CASSEWGAGRVWTQYF. As DNA, the CDR3 is TGTGCCAGCAGTGAATGGGGGGCAGGCCGGGTGTGGACCCAGTACTTC.

The chain recombines TRBV27 with TRBJ1-5; 8 nucleotides agree with TRBD1. The length of the CDR3 is 14 residues. After removal of 7 bases from V and 2 bases from J, the junction contained 4 bases not matched to a gene. Looked up from germline, CDR1 is MNHEY and CDR2 is SMNVEV (reference sequence). In DNA form, the CDR3 reads TGTGCCAGCACGACAGGGGTCGGCAATCAGCCCCAGCATTTT. As protein: CASTTGVGNQPQHF.

The chain combines TRBV18 with TRBJ2-7; the match to TRBD1 covers 8 bases. Trimming took 3 bases from V and 3 from J; bases not matched to a gene: 4. This CDR3 contains 14 residues. The germline V gene has CDR1 KGHSH and CDR2 LQKENI. The CDR3 coding sequence is TGTGCCAGCTCACCCGCACAGGGGGGCTACGAGCAGTACGTC. Protein product: CASSPAQGGYEQYV.